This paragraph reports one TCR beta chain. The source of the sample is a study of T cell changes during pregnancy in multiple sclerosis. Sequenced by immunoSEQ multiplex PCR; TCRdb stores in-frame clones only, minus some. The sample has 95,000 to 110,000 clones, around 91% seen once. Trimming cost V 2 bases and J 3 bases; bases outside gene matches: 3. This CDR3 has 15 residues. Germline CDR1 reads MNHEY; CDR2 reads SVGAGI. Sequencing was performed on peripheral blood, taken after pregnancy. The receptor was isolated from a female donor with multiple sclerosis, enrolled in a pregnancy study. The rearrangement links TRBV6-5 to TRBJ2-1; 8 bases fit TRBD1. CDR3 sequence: CASSYGQGDYNEQFF. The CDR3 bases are TGTGCCAGCAGTTACGGACAGGGCGACTACAATGAGCAGTTCTTC.